This passage covers 29 T cell receptor beta chains from one sample sequenced in a study of blood T cell repertoires in COVID-19 (dated by TCRdb to 2020 to 2021). The library was generated by the immunoSEQ multiplex PCR assay. TCRdb's version of the immuneACCESS table is confined to in-frame rearrangements and falls short of the full clone set. An unresolved V gene accounts for under half of the shortfall where checked; the remainder is of unknown origin. The sample includes about 100,000 clones, with 85% observed a single time. The ten most abundant clones make up around 15% of the sample. Specimen: peripheral blood. Receptor source: a man aged 50-60 years with active or convalescent COVID-19.

The sample holds a few counts of this clone. This chain links TRBV4-1 with TRBJ1-3; no clear D. Trimming removed 1 base at V and 1 base at J, with 11 bases between. CDR3 length equals 16 residues. Per germline, CDR1 MGHRA and CDR2 YSYEKL. CDR3 sequence: CASSQAEGGSGNTIYF. The CDR3 DNA sequence: TGCGCCAGCAGCCAAGCGGAGGGAGGGTCTGGAAACACCATATATTTT.

This clone was counted a single time. The chain links TRBV6-5 to TRBJ2-3; 11 nucleotides match TRBD1. Germline trimming cut 5 bases from V and 7 bases from J; bases unmatched to any gene: 5. In germline, CDR1 is MNHEY, CDR2 SVGAGI. The CDR3 runs 14 residues. In DNA, the CDR3 is TGTGCCAGCAGTCCGGGACAGGGGGTAAATACGCAGTATTTT. Translating gives CASSPGQGVNTQYF.

This clone was recorded only once. The chain employs TRBV11-2 and TRBJ2-7; 9 nucleotides align to TRBD1. CDR1 is SGHAT and CDR2 is FQNNGV in the germline V gene. V shed 4 bases, J shed 6 bases, and the junction held 10 bases outside the gene matches. The CDR3 consists of 15 residues. The CDR3 coding sequence is TGTGCCAGCAGCTCGGTCAGGGACAGGGCGGCCGAGCAGTACTTC. It encodes CASSSVRDRAAEQYF.

This sequence joins TRBV2 and TRBJ2-7; 10 bases are shared with TRBD2. Germline trimming cut 7 bases from V and 6 bases from J; bases unmatched to any gene: 6. Germline V gene sequence: CDR1 SNHLY, CDR2 FYNNEI. The CDR3 runs 13 residues. In DNA, the CDR3 is TGTGCCAGCAACCTAGCGGGAGCCGCCGAGCAGTACTTC. It translates to CASNLAGAAEQYF.

The chain joins TRBV30 to TRBJ1-2; D perhaps matches TRBD1 (6 bases). The CDR3 contains 12 residues. V dropped 4 bases and J dropped 8 bases, with 14 bases sitting between them. The germline V gene has CDR1 GTSNPN and CDR2 SVGIG (reference sequence). The CDR3 loop is CAWMVGAGGYTF. DNA of the CDR3: TGTGCCTGGATGGTGGGGGCTGGGGGCTACACCTTC.

This chain uses TRBV19 with TRBJ1-5; D is possibly TRBD1 (5 bases). Trimming took 4 bases from V and 0 from J, leaving 13 bases between them. The CDR3 consists of 16 residues. From germline, CDR1 is LNHDA and CDR2 SQIVND (reference sequence). In DNA, the CDR3 is TGTGCCAGTAGTAAGACAGATCTCTATAGCAATCAGCCCCAGCATTTT. It specifies CASSKTDLYSNQPQHF. Combining the CDR3 with reference TRBV19 and TRBJ1-5 gives the whole variable domain DGGITQSPKYLFRKEGQNVTLSCEQNLNHDAMYWYRQDPGQGLRLIYYSQIVNDFQKGDIAEGYSVSREKKESFPLTVTSAQKNPTAFYLCASSKTDLYSNQPQHFGDGTRLSIL.

This clone was detected ten times or more. The CDR3 sequence is CASSTGAGGGGYTF. The CDR3 DNA reads TGTGCCAGCAGTACCGGGGCAGGGGGTGGCGGCTACACCTTC. The chain has TRBV5-4 and TRBJ1-2; 7 nucleotides match TRBD1. This CDR3 is 14 amino acids long. CDR1 is SGHNT and CDR2 is YYREEE in the germline V gene (reference sequence). V trimming: 5 bases; J trimming: 8 bases; junction bases outside the gene matches: 12.

The genes are TRBV7-2 and TRBJ1-5; no clear D. The CDR3 contains 17 residues. Per the germline V gene, CDR1 is SGHTA and CDR2 is FQGNSA. Trimming removed 2 bases at V and 2 bases at J, with 16 bases between. The CDR3 region is CASSLSAGYSGNQPQHF. CDR3 nucleotide sequence: TGTGCCAGCAGCTTATCCGCGGGCTATAGCGGCAATCAGCCCCAGCATTTT.

The chain employs TRBV30 and TRBJ2-3, with 7 bases that match TRBD1. The CDR3 sequence is 14 residues long. After removal of 4 bases from V and 5 bases from J, the junction contained 9 bases not matched to a gene. From germline, CDR1 is GTSNPN and CDR2 SVGIG (reference sequence). CDR3 protein: CAWTPRTGLDTQYF. CDR3 DNA sequence: TGTGCCTGGACACCAAGGACAGGCTTAGATACGCAGTATTTT.

This clone showed up just a few times. The chain joins TRBV19 to TRBJ2-7, with 7 bases aligning to TRBD2. Germline loops: CDR1 LNHDA, CDR2 SQIVND (reference sequence). This CDR3 comprises 16 residues. Losses at the gene ends were 5 bases for V and 3 bases for J; bases not matched to a gene: 13. CDR3 sequence reads: CASSAPHGGGLYEQYF. CDR3 nucleotides: TGTGCCAGTAGTGCTCCCCACGGCGGGGGACTCTACGAGCAGTACTTC. Filled out from reference TRBV19 and TRBJ2-7, the complete variable domain reads DGGITQSPKYLFRKEGQNVTLSCEQNLNHDAMYWYRQDPGQGLRLIYYSQIVNDFQKGDIAEGYSVSREKKESFPLTVTSAQKNPTAFYLCASSAPHGGGLYEQYFGPGTRLTVT.

With regard to this clone: Since a far larger clone is one base different, this is likely a read error. The chain employs TRBV4-1 and TRBJ2-1; D is undetermined. The V gene lost 1 base and the J gene lost 4 bases, with 14 bases spanning the gap. The length of the CDR3 is 16 residues. Germline assignment: CDR1 MGHRA and CDR2 YSYEKL. As DNA, the CDR3 is TGCGCCAGCAGCCAAGGTTCTAAACAGTTTTACAATGAGCAGTTCTTC. Its protein is CASSQGSKQFYNEQFF.

CDR3 residues: CASSQHRDNEQFF. The CDR3 DNA follows: TGTGCCAGCAGCCAACACAGGGACAATGAGCAGTTCTTC. This chain links TRBV2 with TRBJ2-1; a weak D match, TRBD1 (6 bases). This CDR3 comprises 13 residues. Germline lookup yields CDR1 SNHLY and CDR2 FYNNEI. V lost 6 bases, J lost 5 bases, and 11 bases lay in between.

This rearrangement joins TRBV6-5 to TRBJ2-7; 7 nucleotides agree with TRBD1. The CDR3 has 13 residues. Looked up from germline, CDR1 is MNHEY and CDR2 is SVGAGI. The V gene end was trimmed by 6 bases and the J gene end by 2 bases; junction bases not matched to a gene: 4. The CDR3 protein is CASSLGTAYEQYF. The CDR3 nucleotides are TGTGCCAGCAGCCTAGGGACAGCCTACGAGCAGTACTTC.

This chain links TRBV5-1 with TRBJ1-2, with a tentative D call TRBD1 (6 bases). Germline V gene data show CDR1 as SGHRS and CDR2 as YFSETQ. The length of the CDR3 is 14 residues. V was pared by 3 bases and J by 5 bases, with 14 bases between. CDR3 residues: CASSSLGRGYGYTF. The CDR3 region has the DNA TGCGCCAGCAGCTCCTTGGGCAGGGGATATGGCTACACCTTC.

The V and J genes are TRBV6-5 and TRBJ2-7; weak D call: TRBD2 (6 bases). Germline assignment: CDR1 MNHEY and CDR2 SVGAGI. The CDR3 runs to 15 residues. The germline V and J ends were trimmed by 5 bases and 2 bases, with 16 bases remaining between them. The CDR3 sequence is CASSPGGRLTYEQYF. The CDR3 DNA follows: TGTGCCAGCAGTCCCGGGGGACGCCTTACCTACGAGCAGTACTTC.

The chain is built from TRBV7-3 and TRBJ2-3; tentatively, D is TRBD2 (5 bases). The V gene's germline CDR1 is SGHTA and CDR2 FQGTGA. V lost 1 base, J lost 3 bases, and 17 bases lay in between. The CDR3 length is 17 residues. The CDR3 coding sequence is TGTGCCAGCAGCTTAAGGGGAAAGAAGGACTTAACAGATACGCAGTATTTT. This translates into CASSLRGKKDLTDTQYF.

The chain couples TRBV6-9 to TRBJ2-1, with D maybe TRBD2 (5 bases). The CDR3 is 14 amino acids. Looked up from germline, CDR1 is MNHGY and CDR2 is SVAAGI. Deletions cut 4 bases from V and 5 bases from J, with 12 bases between. CDR3 in amino acids: CASSFGLLDNEQFF. The CDR3 nucleotides read TGTGCCAGCAGTTTTGGACTTCTAGACAATGAGCAGTTCTTC.

The V and J genes are TRBV3-1 (or the pseudogene TRBV3-2) and TRBJ1-1; D not certain. The CDR3 covers 13 residues. V lost 3 bases to trimming and J lost 0 bases, with 5 bases between them. The germline gives CDR1 LGHDT, CDR2 YNNKEL (reference sequence). DNA for the CDR3: TGTGCCAGCAGCCACGTTCTGAACACTGAAGCTTTCTTT. Amino acid sequence: CASSHVLNTEAFF.

The chain uses TRBV24-1 and TRBJ2-1; D possibly corresponds to TRBD2 (5 bases). The germline V gene encodes CDR1 KGHDR and CDR2 SFDVKD. The length of the CDR3 is 15 residues. With 7 bases removed from V and 7 bases from J, the gap between germline ends came to 19 bases. This CDR3 reads CATRGDSPTGNEQFF. CDR3 DNA sequence: TGTGCCACCAGGGGAGATTCCCCGACGGGGAATGAGCAGTTCTTC.

In its sample, this clone was seen a few times. This sequence joins TRBV5-1 and TRBJ1-4; tentative D call: TRBD1 (6 bases). The V gene lost 1 base and the J gene lost 5 bases, with 12 bases spanning the gap. CDR1 SGHRS and CDR2 YFSETQ come from the germline V gene. The CDR3 consists of 15 residues. For the CDR3, the DNA is TGCGCCAGCAGCTTGTTAACAGGGCACAATGAAAAACTGTTTTTT. Protein sequence: CASSLLTGHNEKLFF.

The chain links TRBV5-6 to TRBJ2-7; D gene uncertain. The germline V gene has CDR1 SGHDT and CDR2 YYEEEE. The V end was cut by 5 bases, the J end by 0 bases, with 18 bases between. The CDR3 totals 16 residues. The chain's CDR3 is CASRELEAASSYEQYF. The CDR3, as DNA: TGTGCCAGCAGGGAATTAGAGGCGGCCTCCTCCTACGAGCAGTACTTC. The entire variable domain, with the rest obtained from reference TRBV5-6 and TRBJ2-7, is as follows: DAGVTQSPTHLIKTRGQQVTLRCSPKSGHDTVSWYQQALGQGPQFIFQYYEEEERQRGNFPDRFSGHQFPNYSSELNVNALLLGDSALYLCASRELEAASSYEQYFGPGTRLTVT.

The chain has TRBV9 and TRBJ2-1; 10 nucleotides match TRBD2. The CDR3 totals 15 residues. Trimming removed 4 bases from V and 6 bases from J; junction bases left unmatched: 7. Looked up from germline, CDR1 is SGDLS and CDR2 is YYNGEE. CDR3 nucleotide sequence: TGTGCCAGCAGCAAGAGCGGGAGGGATGGCAATGAGCAGTTCTTC. Protein: CASSKSGRDGNEQFF.

This clone occurred once. Other DNA sequences within the sample encode an identical CDR3. The chain combines TRBV12-3 or TRBV12-4 with TRBJ2-5, with 7 bases identical to TRBD2. V was pared by 4 bases and J by 5 bases, with 4 bases of the junction left unmatched. The CDR3 is made up of 13 amino acids. Here the CDR3 reads CASSWGGRETQYF. The CDR3 DNA is TGTGCCAGCAGTTGGGGGGGAAGGGAGACCCAGTACTTC.

The chain carries TRBV30 and TRBJ2-7; D is perhaps TRBD2 (6 bases). The CDR3 runs to 11 residues. Per the germline V gene, CDR1 is GTSNPN and CDR2 is SVGIG (reference sequence). Trimming removed 1 base from V and 7 bases from J, with 8 bases in between. Written as DNA, the CDR3 is TGTGCCTGGAGTGGGGGGGTAGAGCAGTACTTC. Its protein product is CAWSGGVEQYF.

The chain combines TRBV3-1 (or the pseudogene TRBV3-2) with TRBJ2-5; D remains unclear. The V gene's germline CDR1 is LGHDT and CDR2 YNNKEL (reference sequence). Trimming pared 3 bases from V and 4 bases from J, leaving 12 bases between. The CDR3 consists of 14 residues. The CDR3 sequence is CASSHNHPGETQYF. The CDR3 DNA follows: TGTGCCAGCAGCCACAACCACCCCGGAGAGACCCAGTACTTC.

This sequence joins TRBV7-3 and TRBJ2-2; 10 positions agree with TRBD2. This CDR3 spans 16 amino acids. V dropped 5 bases and J dropped 5; count of bases not matched to a gene: 8. The germline CDR1 and CDR2 sequences are SGHTA and FQGTGA. This chain's CDR3 is CASSPSSSGRTGELFF. The CDR3 nucleotides are TGTGCCAGCAGCCCGTCTAGTAGCGGGAGGACCGGGGAGCTGTTTTTT.

The table lists this clone with a count of one. The chain carries TRBV30 and TRBJ1-1, with no clear D. The CDR3 totals 11 residues. Trimming shortened V by 3 bases and J by 2 bases, and 4 bases separated the two germline ends. Germline V gene sequence: CDR1 GTSNPN, CDR2 SVGIG (reference sequence). The CDR3 DNA reads TGTGCCTGGAGGAGAAACACTGAAGCTTTCTTT. It codes for CAWRRNTEAFF.

The gene calls are TRBV18 and TRBJ2-1; D possibly corresponds to TRBD1 (7 bases). V lost 0 bases and J 10 bases, leaving 16 bases between the germline ends. The CDR3 has 15 residues. Per the germline V gene, CDR1 is KGHSH and CDR2 is LQKENI. The CDR3 loop is CASSPPGRGDVEQFF. CDR3 coding DNA: TGTGCCAGCTCACCACCGGGCAGGGGGGACGTAGAGCAGTTCTTC. Supplemented by reference TRBV18 and TRBJ2-1, the full variable domain reads NAGVMQNPRHLVRRRGQEARLRCSPMKGHSHVYWYRQLPEEGLKFMVYLQKENIIDESGMPKERFSAEFPKEGPSILRIQQVVRGDSAAYFCASSPPGRGDVEQFFGPGTRLTVL.

V gene TRBV7-2 combines with J gene TRBJ2-6; 8 bases are shared with TRBD1. Losses at the gene ends were 5 bases for V and 4 bases for J; bases not matched to a gene: 7. Germline CDR1 reads SGHTA; CDR2 reads FQGNSA. The CDR3 is 16 amino acids. CDR3: CASSPQGARGANVLTF. The CDR3 coding sequence is TGTGCCAGCAGCCCCCAGGGGGCGCGGGGGGCCAACGTCCTGACTTTC. Looking up the rest from reference TRBV7-2 and TRBJ2-6 gives the full variable domain: GAGVSQSPSNKVTEKGKDVELRCDPISGHTALYWYRQSLGQGLEFLIYFQGNSAPDKSGLPSDRFSAERTGGSVSTLTIQRTQQEDSAVYLCASSPQGARGANVLTFGAGSRLTVL.